This T cell receptor (beta chain) was found in a study of T cells after yellow fever vaccination. As for this clonotype: The antigen remains undetermined. Since a much larger clone is just one base distant, this may be a read error.

Study observations and caveats: Primary-vaccination clones mostly resurfaced post-booster (more than 95% CD4, about 87% CD8). Repertoires obtained by FACS sorting could include abundant clonotypes that entered as contaminants from the bulk population. There was a small share of clonotypes that showed up in both the CD4 and CD8 compartments.

The TCR cDNA carried a universal primer site and UMIs from 5'RACE template switching. TCRdb reprocessed the 5' RACE reads with MiXCR, giving one entry per CDR3 protein. The sample gives 200,000 to 300,000 distinct CDR3 sequences, roughly 3.7% of which show up once; roughly a fifth is in the top ten. This receptor was identified in a man aged 18 to 30 who received the YFV17D yellow fever vaccine. Sequenced material: PBMCs, taken 15 days after the yellow fever booster vaccination.

DNA for the CDR3: TGTGCCAGCAGCGCACGAGCCTACAATGAGCAGTTCTTC. As protein: CASSARAYNEQFF. The V call is TRBV9, the J call TRBJ2-1; D unresolved. Germline CDR1 and CDR2: SGDLS and YYNGEE. The CDR3 contains 13 residues. V was trimmed by 3 bases and J by 2 bases, leaving 6 bases between them.